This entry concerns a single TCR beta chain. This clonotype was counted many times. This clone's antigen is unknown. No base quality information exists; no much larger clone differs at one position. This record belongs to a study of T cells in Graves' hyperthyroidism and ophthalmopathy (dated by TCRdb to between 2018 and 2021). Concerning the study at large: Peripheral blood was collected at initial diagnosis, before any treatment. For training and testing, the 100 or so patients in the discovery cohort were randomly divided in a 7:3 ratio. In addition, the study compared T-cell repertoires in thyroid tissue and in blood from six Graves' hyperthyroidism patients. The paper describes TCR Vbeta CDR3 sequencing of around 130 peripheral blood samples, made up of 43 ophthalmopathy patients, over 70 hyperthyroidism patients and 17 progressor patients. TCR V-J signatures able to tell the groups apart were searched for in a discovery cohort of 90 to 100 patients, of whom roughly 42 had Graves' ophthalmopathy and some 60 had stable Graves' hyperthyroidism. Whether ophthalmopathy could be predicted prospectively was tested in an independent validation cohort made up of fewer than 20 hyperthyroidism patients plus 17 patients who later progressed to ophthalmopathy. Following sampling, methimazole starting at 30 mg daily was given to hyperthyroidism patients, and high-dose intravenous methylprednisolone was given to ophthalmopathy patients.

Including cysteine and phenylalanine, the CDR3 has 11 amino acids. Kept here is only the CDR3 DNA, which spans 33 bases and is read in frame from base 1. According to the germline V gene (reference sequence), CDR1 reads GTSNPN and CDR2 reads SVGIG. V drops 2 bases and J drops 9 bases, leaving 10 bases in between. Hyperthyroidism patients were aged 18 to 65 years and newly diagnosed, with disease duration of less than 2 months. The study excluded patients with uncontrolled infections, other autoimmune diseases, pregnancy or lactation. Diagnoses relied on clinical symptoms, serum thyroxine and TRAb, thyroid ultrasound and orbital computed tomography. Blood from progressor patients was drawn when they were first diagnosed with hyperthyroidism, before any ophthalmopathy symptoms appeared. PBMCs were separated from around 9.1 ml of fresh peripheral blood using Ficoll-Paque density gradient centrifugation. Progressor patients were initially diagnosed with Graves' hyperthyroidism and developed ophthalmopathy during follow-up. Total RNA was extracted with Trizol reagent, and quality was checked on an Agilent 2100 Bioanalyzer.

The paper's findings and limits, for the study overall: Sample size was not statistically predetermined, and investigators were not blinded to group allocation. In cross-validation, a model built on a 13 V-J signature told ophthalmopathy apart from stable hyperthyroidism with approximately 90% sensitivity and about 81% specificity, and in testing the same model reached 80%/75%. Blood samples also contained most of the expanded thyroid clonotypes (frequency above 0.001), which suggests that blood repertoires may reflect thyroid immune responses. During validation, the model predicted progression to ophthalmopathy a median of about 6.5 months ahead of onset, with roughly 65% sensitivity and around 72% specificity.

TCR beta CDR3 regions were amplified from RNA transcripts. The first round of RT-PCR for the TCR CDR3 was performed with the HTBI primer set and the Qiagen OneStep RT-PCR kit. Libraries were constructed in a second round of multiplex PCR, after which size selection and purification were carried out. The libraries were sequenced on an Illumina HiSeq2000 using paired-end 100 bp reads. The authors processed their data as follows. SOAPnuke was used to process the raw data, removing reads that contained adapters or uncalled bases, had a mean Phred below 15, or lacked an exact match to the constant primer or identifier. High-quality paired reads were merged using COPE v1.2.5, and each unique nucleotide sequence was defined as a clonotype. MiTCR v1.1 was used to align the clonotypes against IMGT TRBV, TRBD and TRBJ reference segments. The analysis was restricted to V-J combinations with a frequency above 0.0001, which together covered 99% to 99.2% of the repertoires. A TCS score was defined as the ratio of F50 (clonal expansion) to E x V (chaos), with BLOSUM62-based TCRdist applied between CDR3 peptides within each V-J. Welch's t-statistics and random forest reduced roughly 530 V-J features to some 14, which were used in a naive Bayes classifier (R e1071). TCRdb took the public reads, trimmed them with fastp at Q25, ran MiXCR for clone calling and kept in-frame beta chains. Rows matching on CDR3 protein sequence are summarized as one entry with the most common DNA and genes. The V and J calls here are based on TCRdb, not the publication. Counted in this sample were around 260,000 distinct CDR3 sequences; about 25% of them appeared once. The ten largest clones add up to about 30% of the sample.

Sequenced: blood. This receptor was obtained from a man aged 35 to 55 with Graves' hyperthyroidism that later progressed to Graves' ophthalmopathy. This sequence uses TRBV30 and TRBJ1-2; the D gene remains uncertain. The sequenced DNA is TGTGCCTGGAGTAAAGGTATTAGCTACACCTTC. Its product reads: CAWSKGISYTF.